This T cell receptor beta chain was sequenced for a study of blood T cells in healthy people across ages. Study-level findings and limits: Investigators viewed diversity estimates from one million T cells as underestimates, the study reported.

A few counts support this clonotype. Its antigen is still unknown. Primed by a sample-barcoded 5' primer and a J-beta primer mix, a second PCR proceeded for 7 to 11 cycles. In TCRdb, the 5' RACE reads were re-called with MiXCR into one record per CDR3 protein. The sample yields around 1,000,000 distinct CDR3 sequences, around 27% seen once. The CDR3 totals 14 residues. Deletions cut 6 bases from V and 0 bases from J, with 15 bases between. CDR1 is SQVTM and CDR2 is ANQGSEA in the germline V gene. These data were also filed under a second study, of T cells of mothers and their children.

The specimen sequenced was blood. V and J are TRBV29-1 and TRBJ2-7; a possible D gene is TRBD2 (5 bases). This receptor was identified in a girl aged 2 to 9 in good health. CDR3 region: CSVSGRGSSYEQYF. The CDR3 DNA sequence: TGCAGCGTATCTGGTCGAGGGAGCTCCTACGAGCAGTACTTC.